This T cell receptor beta chain was documented in a study of CXCR4 blockade with PD-1 therapy in pancreatic cancer. Study-wide results and limits: Tumors were clonally expanded, mean approximately 0.15 versus 0.05 in healthy blood. Only TCRbeta chains were sequenced here. Clone frequency correlated with its number of distinct nucleotide rearrangements.

No neoadjuvant therapy was given before resection to the patients supplying these archived tumor blocks. Germline V gene sequence: CDR1 MNHGY, CDR2 SAAAGT. V lost 2 bases, J lost 4 bases, and 14 bases lay in between. The CDR3 is 15 residues long. In its sample, this clone was seen a few times. What it recognizes is unknown. Produced via immunoSEQ multiplex PCR; TCRdb's table is partial and in-frame only. The sample lists approximately 1,200 clones; roughly two fifths were seen once. The material sequenced was tumor tissue. V is TRBV6-8 and J is TRBJ1-2; tentatively, D is TRBD1 (5 bases). This receptor was obtained from a human donor with pancreatic ductal adenocarcinoma. CDR3 sequence reads: CASSYPGRTIYGYTF. CDR3 DNA sequence: TGTGCCAGCAGTTACCCGGGACGGACCATCTATGGCTACACCTTC.